Each of the 8 T cell receptor beta chains below was sequenced from the same sample in a study of CD8+CD57+ T cells in acquired aplastic anemia. Sequencing involved patients with CD8+CD57+ cell expansion previously shown by flow cytometry. The study profiled TCR beta VDJ and CDR3 using genomic DNA as template. One entry per CDR3 protein, called by TCRdb with MiXCR from the reads. This sample has 150,000 or so distinct CDR3 sequences, with 40% to 60% found just once. The sequencing input was sorted CD4+, CD8+, or CD8+CD57+ T cells (not recorded which) from PBMCs. The receptors derive from a human donor with aplastic anemia.

Many counts were recorded for this clonotype. Sequence at one end of the junction differs from germline and may be a read error. The V and J genes are TRBV14 and TRBJ2-7, with D perhaps TRBD1 or TRBD2 (5 bases each). This CDR3 is 12 amino acids long. Germline V CDR1 and CDR2: SGHDN, FVKESK. The CDR3 DNA sequence: TGTGCCAGCAGCCAAGGTTGGGACCCTTCGAACTTC. This encodes CASSQGWDPSNF.

This clonotype has a count of ten or more. This chain connects TRBV7-9 to TRBJ1-1, with D possibly TRBD1 on 6 matching bases. V was clipped by 4 bases and J by 0 bases, with 12 bases between them. In germline, CDR1 is SEHNR, CDR2 FQNEAQ (reference sequence). The CDR3 is made up of 15 amino acids. CDR3 amino acids: CASSSLRGLNTEAFF. In nucleotides, the CDR3 is TGTGCCAGCAGCTCACTGCGGGGGCTGAACACTGAAGCTTTCTTT.

This clonotype was seen a single time. The rearrangement joins TRBV12-3 or TRBV12-4 to TRBJ2-3; D may be TRBD2 (6 bases). Trimming stripped 10 bases from V and 1 base from J, with 15 bases between. The CDR3 is made up of 14 amino acids. The CDR3 nucleotides read TGTGCCACCGACTCCCCGGGGGGCACAGATACGCAGTATTTT. Residues: CATDSPGGTDTQYF.

The chain has TRBV2 and TRBJ1-6; D unclear. Trimming shortened V by 8 bases and J by 7 bases, and 12 bases separated the two germline ends. Germline V gene data show CDR1 as SNHLY and CDR2 as FYNNEI. The CDR3 is 13 amino acids. CDR3 coding DNA: TGTGCCAGCGGCCAAAGCAGAAATTCACCCCTCCACTTT. It is translated as CASGQSRNSPLHF.

There are a few counts of this clonotype. This chain links TRBV27 with TRBJ2-1; 9 nucleotides line up with TRBD2. The trim removed 8 bases at V and 2 bases at J, leaving 10 bases unmatched. Per the germline V gene, CDR1 is MNHEY and CDR2 is SMNVEV (reference sequence). This CDR3 is 16 amino acids long. CDR3 DNA sequence: TGTGCCAGCCAGCGATTAGCGGGAGTCCCCTACAATGAGCAGTTCTTC. It encodes CASQRLAGVPYNEQFF.

The genes are TRBV11-2 and TRBJ2-1; D possibly uses TRBD1 or TRBD2 (7 bases each). CDR1 and CDR2 (germline): SGHAT, FQNNGV. This CDR3 has 16 residues. Trimming cost V 1 base and J 2 bases, with 12 bases left between them. In DNA, the CDR3 is TGTGCCAGCAGCTTAGGGGAGGGGACAGCCTACAATGAGCAGTTCTTC. Translation gives CASSLGEGTAYNEQFF.

The V and J genes are TRBV10-3 and TRBJ2-3; no clear D. Germline lookup yields CDR1 ENHRY and CDR2 SYGVKD. The CDR3 length is 13 residues. V lost 3 bases, J lost 2 bases, and 6 bases lay in between. CDR3 residues: CAISDDPTDTQYF. CDR3 bases: TGTGCCATCAGTGACGATCCCACAGATACGCAGTATTTT.

CDR3 in amino acids: CASSTRTRRGNTEAFF. CDR3 nucleotides: TGTGCCAGTAGTACCAGGACAAGACGGGGGAACACTGAAGCTTTCTTT. The rearrangement joins TRBV19 to TRBJ1-1, with D possibly matching TRBD1 (5 bases). With 4 bases removed from V and 1 base from J, the gap between germline ends came to 16 bases. Looked up from germline, CDR1 is LNHDA and CDR2 is SQIVND (reference sequence). The CDR3 spans 16 residues.